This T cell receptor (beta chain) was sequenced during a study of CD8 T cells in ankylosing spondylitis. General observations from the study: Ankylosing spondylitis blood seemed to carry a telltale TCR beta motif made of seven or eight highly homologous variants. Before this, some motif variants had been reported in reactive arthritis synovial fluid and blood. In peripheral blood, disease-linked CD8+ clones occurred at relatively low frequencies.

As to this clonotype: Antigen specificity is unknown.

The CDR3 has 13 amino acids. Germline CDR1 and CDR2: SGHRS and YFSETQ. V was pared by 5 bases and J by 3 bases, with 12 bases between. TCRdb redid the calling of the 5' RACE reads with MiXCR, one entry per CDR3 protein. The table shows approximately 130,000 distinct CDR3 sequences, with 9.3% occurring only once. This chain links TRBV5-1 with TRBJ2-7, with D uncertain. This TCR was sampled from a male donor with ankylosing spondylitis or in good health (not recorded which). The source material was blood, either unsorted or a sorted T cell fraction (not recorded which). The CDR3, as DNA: TGCGCCAGCAGTCCGGAAGGCGGCTACGAGCAGTACTTC. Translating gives CASSPEGGYEQYF. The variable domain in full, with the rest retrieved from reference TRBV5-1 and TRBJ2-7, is KAGVTQTPRYLIKTRGQQVTLSCSPISGHRSVSWYQQTPGQGLQFLFEYFSETQRNKGNFPGRFSGRQFSNSRSEMNVSTLELGDSALYLCASSPEGGYEQYFGPGTRLTVT.